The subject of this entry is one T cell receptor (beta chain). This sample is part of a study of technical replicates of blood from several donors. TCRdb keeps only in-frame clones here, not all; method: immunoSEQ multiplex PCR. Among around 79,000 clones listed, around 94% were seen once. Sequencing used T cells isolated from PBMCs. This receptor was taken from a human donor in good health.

For the CDR3, the DNA is TGTGCCAGCAGCCCCTCTTATTTAGCCGAGAACACCGGGGAGCTGTTTTTT. Residues: CASSPSYLAENTGELFF. This chain uses TRBV4-2 with TRBJ2-2; D is unclear. CDR1 is LGHNA and CDR2 is YNFKEQ in the germline V gene. This CDR3 is 17 amino acids long. V gave up 4 bases and J gave up 1 base, with 16 bases separating them.